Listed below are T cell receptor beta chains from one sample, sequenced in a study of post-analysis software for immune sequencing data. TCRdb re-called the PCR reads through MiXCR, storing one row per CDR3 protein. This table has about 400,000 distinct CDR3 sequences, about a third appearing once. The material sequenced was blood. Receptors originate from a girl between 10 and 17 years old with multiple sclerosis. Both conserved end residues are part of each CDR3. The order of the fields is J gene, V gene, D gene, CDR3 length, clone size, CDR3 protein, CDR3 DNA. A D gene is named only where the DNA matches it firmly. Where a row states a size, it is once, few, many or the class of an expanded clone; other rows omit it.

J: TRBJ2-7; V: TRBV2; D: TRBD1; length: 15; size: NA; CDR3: CASSGWDSLKNEQYF; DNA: TGTGCCAGCAGTGGTTGGGACAGTCTAAAGAACGAGCAGTACTTC
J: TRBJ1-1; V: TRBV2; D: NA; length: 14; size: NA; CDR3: CASRSGRLNTEAFF; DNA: TGTGCCAGCAGGTCGGGCAGGTTGAACACTGAAGCTTTCTTT
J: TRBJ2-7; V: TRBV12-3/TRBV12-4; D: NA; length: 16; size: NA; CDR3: CASSFHFYGSSYEQYF; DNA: TGTGCCAGCAGTTTCCATTTCTATGGGAGCTCCTACGAGCAGTACTTC
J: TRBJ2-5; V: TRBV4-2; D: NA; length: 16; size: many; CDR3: CASSQADGTSKETQYF; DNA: TGTGCCAGCAGCCAAGCTGACGGGACGTCAAAAGAGACCCAGTACTTC
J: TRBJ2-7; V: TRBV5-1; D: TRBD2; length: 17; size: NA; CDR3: CASRDGKWERGTYEQYF; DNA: TGCGCCAGCCGCGATGGTAAGTGGGAGCGGGGGACCTACGAGCAGTACTTC
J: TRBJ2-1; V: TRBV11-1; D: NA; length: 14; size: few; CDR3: CASSLHGGRNEQFF; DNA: TGTGCCAGCAGCTTACACGGGGGCCGGAATGAGCAGTTCTTC
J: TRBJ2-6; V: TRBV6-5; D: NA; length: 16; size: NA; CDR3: CASSYSRVSGANVLTF; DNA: TGTGCCAGCAGTTACTCGAGGGTCTCTGGGGCCAACGTCCTGACTTTC
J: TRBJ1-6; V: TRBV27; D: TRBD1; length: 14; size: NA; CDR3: CASSSGQANSPLHF; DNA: TGTGCCAGCTCTTCTGGACAGGCCAATTCACCCCTCCACTTT
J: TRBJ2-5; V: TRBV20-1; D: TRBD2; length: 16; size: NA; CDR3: CSARVSWSGGQETQYF; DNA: TGCAGTGCTAGAGTTTCATGGAGCGGGGGACAAGAGACCCAGTACTTC
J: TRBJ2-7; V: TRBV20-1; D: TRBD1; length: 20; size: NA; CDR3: CSASPPPYLGTGGNYMEQYF; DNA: TGCAGTGCTAGCCCCCCCCCATATCTCGGGACAGGGGGAAATTATATGGAGCAGTACTTC
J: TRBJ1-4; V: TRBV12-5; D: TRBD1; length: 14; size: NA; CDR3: CASGTDREGEKLFF; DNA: TGTGCTAGTGGTACGGACAGGGAGGGTGAAAAACTGTTTTTT
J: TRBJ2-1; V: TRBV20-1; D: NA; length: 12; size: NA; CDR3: CSAAVWDNERYF; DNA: TGCAGTGCGGCCGTATGGGACAATGAGCGGTACTTC
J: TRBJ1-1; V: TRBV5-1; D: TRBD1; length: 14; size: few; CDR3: CASSAGQGGTEAFF; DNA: TGCGCCAGCAGCGCGGGACAGGGGGGCACTGAAGCTTTCTTT
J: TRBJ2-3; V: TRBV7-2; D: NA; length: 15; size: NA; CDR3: CASSSGTDSTDTQYF; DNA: TGTGCCAGCAGCTCCGGGACGGACAGCACAGATACGCAGTATTTT
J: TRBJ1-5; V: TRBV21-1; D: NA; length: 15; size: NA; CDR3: CASSRDRVFDQPQHF; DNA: TGTGCCAGCAGCCGGGACAGGGTTTTTGATCAGCCCCAGCATTTT
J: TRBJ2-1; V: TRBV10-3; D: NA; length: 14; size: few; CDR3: CAIKGEGSYNEQFF; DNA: TGTGCCATCAAAGGAGAGGGCTCCTACAATGAGCAGTTCTTC
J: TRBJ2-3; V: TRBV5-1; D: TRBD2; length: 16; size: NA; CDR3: CASSSGTSGDTDTQYF; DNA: TGCGCCAGCAGCTCCGGGACTAGCGGGGACACAGATACGCAGTATTTT
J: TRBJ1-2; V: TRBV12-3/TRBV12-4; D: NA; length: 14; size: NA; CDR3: CASSLDRTHYGYTF; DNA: TGTGCCAGCAGTCTCGATAGGACCCACTATGGCTACACCTTC
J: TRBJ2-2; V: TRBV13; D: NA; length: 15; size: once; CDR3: CASSFMGGGTGELFF; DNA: TGTGCCAGCAGCTTCATGGGTGGTGGAACCGGGGAGCTGTTTTTT
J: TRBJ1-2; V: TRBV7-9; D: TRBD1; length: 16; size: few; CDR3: CASSPAARQGFYGYTF; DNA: TGTGCCAGCAGCCCGGCGGCGAGACAGGGGTTCTATGGCTACACCTTC
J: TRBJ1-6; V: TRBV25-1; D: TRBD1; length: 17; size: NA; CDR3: CASSDLTGGPYNSPLHF; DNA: TGTGCCAGCAGTGACTTAACAGGGGGGCCATATAATTCACCCCTCCACTTT
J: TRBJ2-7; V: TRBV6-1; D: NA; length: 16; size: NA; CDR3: CASSEALGGRCCEQYF; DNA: TGTGCCAGCAGTGAAGCGTTGGGGGGCAGATGCTGCGAGCAGTACTTC
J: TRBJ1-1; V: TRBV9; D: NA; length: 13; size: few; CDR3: CASSVDRNTEAFF; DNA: TGTGCCAGCAGCGTTGACAGAAACACTGAGGCTTTCTTT
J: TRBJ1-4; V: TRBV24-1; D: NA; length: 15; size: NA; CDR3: CATSDNRELNEKLFF; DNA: TGTGCCACCAGTGATAACAGGGAGCTTAATGAAAAACTGTTTTTT
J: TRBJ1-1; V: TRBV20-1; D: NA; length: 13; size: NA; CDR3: CSALAGTFREAFF; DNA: TGCAGTGCTTTAGCGGGTACCTTCAGGGAAGCTTTCTTT
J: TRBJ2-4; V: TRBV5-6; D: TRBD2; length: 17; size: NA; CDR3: CASSPGLAGEAKNIQYF; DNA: TGTGCCAGCAGCCCGGGACTAGCGGGAGAGGCCAAAAACATTCAGTACTTC
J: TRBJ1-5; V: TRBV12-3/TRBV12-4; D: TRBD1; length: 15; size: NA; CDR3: CASSRQGFKVQPQHF; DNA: TGTGCCAGCAGTAGACAGGGTTTCAAGGTACAACCCCAGCATTTT
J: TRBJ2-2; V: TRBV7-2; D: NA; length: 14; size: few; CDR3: CASSLGRTDGELFF; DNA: TGTGCCAGCAGCTTAGGGCGGACAGATGGGGAGCTGTTTTTT
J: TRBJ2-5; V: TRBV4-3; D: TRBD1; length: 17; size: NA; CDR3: CASSQELTGAYEETQYF; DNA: TGCGCCAGCAGCCAAGAGCTGACAGGGGCGTATGAGGAGACCCAGTACTTC
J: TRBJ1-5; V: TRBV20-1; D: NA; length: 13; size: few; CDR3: CSADQGFGQPQHF; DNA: TGCAGTGCTGATCAGGGGTTTGGTCAGCCCCAGCATTTT
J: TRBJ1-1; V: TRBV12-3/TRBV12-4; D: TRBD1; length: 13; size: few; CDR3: CASSRDRYTEAFF; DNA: TGTGCCAGCAGCCGGGACAGGTACACTGAAGCTTTCTTT
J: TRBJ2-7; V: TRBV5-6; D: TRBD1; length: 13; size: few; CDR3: CASSLQGAVEQYF; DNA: TGTGCCAGCAGCTTGCAGGGGGCAGTTGAGCAGTACTTC
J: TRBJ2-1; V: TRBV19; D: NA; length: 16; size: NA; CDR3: CASSIEGLGSYNEQFF; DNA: TGTGCCAGTAGTATAGAAGGCCTAGGGTCCTACAATGAGCAGTTCTTC
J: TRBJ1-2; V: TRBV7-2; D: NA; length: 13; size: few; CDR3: CASSLRTLNGYTF; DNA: TGTGCCAGCAGCTTAAGGACACTCAATGGCTACACCTTC
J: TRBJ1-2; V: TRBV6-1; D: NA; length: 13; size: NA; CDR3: CASSEGGHYGYTF; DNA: TGTGCCAGCAGTGAAGGGGGACACTATGGCTACACCTTC
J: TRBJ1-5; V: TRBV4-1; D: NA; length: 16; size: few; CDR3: CASSQDSVPVGQPQHF; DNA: TGCGCCAGCAGCCAAGATTCCGTCCCTGTAGGTCAGCCCCAGCATTTT
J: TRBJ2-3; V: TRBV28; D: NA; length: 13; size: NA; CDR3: CASSLTIDDTQYF; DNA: TGTGCCAGCAGTTTGACCATCGATGATACGCAGTATTTT
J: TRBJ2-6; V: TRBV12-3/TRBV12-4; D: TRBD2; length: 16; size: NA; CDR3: CASSTGEGDGANVLTF; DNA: TGTGCCAGCAGTACCGGGGAGGGAGACGGGGCCAACGTCCTGACTTTC
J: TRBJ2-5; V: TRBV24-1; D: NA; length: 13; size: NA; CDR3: CATSDTGMETQYF; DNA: TGTGCCACCAGCGATACAGGGATGGAGACCCAGTACTTC
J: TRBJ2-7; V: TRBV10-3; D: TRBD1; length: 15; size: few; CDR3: CAISRQGAFSYEQYF; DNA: TGTGCCATCAGCAGACAGGGGGCCTTTTCCTACGAGCAGTACTTC
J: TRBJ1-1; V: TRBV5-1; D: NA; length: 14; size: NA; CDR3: CASSLDGGLGEAFF; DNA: TGCGCCAGCAGCTTGGACGGGGGGCTGGGTGAAGCTTTCTTT
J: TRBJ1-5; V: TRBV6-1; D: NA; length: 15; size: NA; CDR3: CASSEVGYSNQPQHF; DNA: TGTGCCAGCAGTGAGGTAGGGTATAGCAATCAGCCCCAGCATTTT
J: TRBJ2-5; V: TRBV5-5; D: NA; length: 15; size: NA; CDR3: CASSLTYSRWETQYF; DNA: TGTGCCAGCAGCTTAACTTACAGCCGCTGGGAGACCCAGTACTTC
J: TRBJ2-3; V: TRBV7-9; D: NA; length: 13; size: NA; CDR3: CTSSPQGGDTQYF; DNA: TGTACCAGCAGCCCGCAGGGTGGAGATACGCAGTATTTT
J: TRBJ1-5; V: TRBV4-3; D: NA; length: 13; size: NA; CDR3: CASSQDLSQPQHF; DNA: TGTGCCAGCAGCCAAGACTTGAGTCAGCCCCAGCATTTT
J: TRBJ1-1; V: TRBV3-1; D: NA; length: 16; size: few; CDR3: CASSQRSGLLYTEAFF; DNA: TGTGCCAGCAGCCAACGCTCGGGACTCCTTTACACTGAAGCTTTCTTT
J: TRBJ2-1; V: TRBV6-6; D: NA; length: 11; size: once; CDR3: CATISNNEQFF; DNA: TGTGCCACCATAAGTAACAATGAGCAGTTCTTC
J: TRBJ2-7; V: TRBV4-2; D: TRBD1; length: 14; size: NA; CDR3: CASSQAGQGFKQYF; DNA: TGTGCCAGCAGCCAAGCGGGACAGGGGTTCAAGCAGTACTTC
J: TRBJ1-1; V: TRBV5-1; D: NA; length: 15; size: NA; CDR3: CASSLGIIGDTEAFF; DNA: TGCGCCAGCAGCTTGGGAATCATTGGGGACACTGAAGCTTTCTTT